Shown below are 24 T cell receptor beta chains from a single sample sequenced in a study of T cell repertoires in cytomegalovirus infection. The antigens for these receptors are not known. TCRdb re-derived calls from the reads in MiXCR, one entry per CDR3 protein. The sample has under 200,000 distinct CDR3 sequences, about a fifth seen once; the top ten hold about 25%. The sequenced sample was CD8+ T cells from cultured PBMCs, obtained from culture after CMV antigen stimulation. These receptor sequences come from a human donor in good health (CMV status not recorded). Some clones in this sample may be carry-over from other donors' samples.

The chain is built from TRBV6-5 and TRBJ1-2; 7 bases are shared with TRBD1. This CDR3 has 13 amino acids. The V segment lost 6 bases and the J segment 8 bases; nucleotides outside the gene matches: 9. Germline assignment: CDR1 MNHEY and CDR2 SVGAGI. In DNA, the CDR3 is TGTGCCAGCAGCATGGGAGGGGGCGCGGGCTACACCTTC. This codes for CASSMGGGAGYTF.

The chain has TRBV9 and TRBJ2-5; TRBD1 might be the D (6 bases). V lost 0 bases and J 1 base, leaving 13 bases between the germline ends. The V gene's germline CDR1 is SGDLS and CDR2 YYNGEE. The length of the CDR3 is 16 residues. CDR3 coding DNA: TGTGCCAGCAGCGTAGATGAGAGGGGGACCCAAGAGACCCAGTACTTC. It yields the protein CASSVDERGTQETQYF.

This clonotype was counted at least ten times. This chain uses TRBV15 with TRBJ2-7, with TRBD2 matching 8 bases. Germline V gives CDR1 LNHNV, CDR2 YYDKDF (reference sequence). The trim removed 8 bases at V and 4 bases at J, leaving 13 bases unmatched. CDR3 length equals 15 residues. DNA for the CDR3: TGTGCCACCGGGGAGGATAGCGGGGCCCTATACGAGCAGTACTTC. Translating it yields CATGEDSGALYEQYF.

The chain combines TRBV12-3 or TRBV12-4 with TRBJ1-5; no clear D. The length of the CDR3 is 15 residues. Trimming removed 4 bases at V and 4 bases at J, with 14 bases between. This chain's CDR3 is CASSWTATINQPQHF. The DNA for the CDR3 is TGTGCCAGCAGTTGGACTGCGACAATTAATCAGCCCCAGCATTTT.

The rearrangement joins TRBV12-3 or TRBV12-4 to TRBJ2-1, with 10 positions matching TRBD2. Losses at the gene ends were 2 bases for V and 9 bases for J; bases not matched to a gene: 19. The CDR3 totals 19 residues. Written as DNA, the CDR3 is TGTGCCAGCAGTTTACCCAGCGGGGGGGCTCGATATACTGGCGTTGAGCAGTTCTTC. Translating gives CASSLPSGGARYTGVEQFF.

This clonotype was counted ten times or more. The genes are TRBV28 and TRBJ1-1; weak D call: TRBD1 (5 bases). From germline, CDR1 is MDHEN and CDR2 SYDVKM. CDR3 length: 12 residues. Trimming cost V 5 bases and J 8 bases, with 12 bases left between them. The CDR3 nucleotides read TGTGCCAGCAGTCTCGACAGCTCGGAAGCTTTCTTT. Protein sequence: CASSLDSSEAFF.

This clonotype was detected only a few times. This chain connects TRBV7-2 to TRBJ1-4; D is unclear. Germline V gene lookup returns CDR1 SGHTA and CDR2 FQGNSA. The CDR3 is made up of 13 amino acids. V lost 5 bases and J 5 bases, leaving 9 bases between the germline ends. The CDR3 protein is CASSPDLNEKLFF. The CDR3 region has the DNA TGTGCCAGCAGCCCTGACTTAAATGAAAAACTGTTTTTT.

This clonotype was counted between two and nine times. This chain links TRBV7-2 with TRBJ1-1; D gene ambiguous. This CDR3 spans 12 amino acids. V lost 3 bases, J lost 3 bases, and 5 bases lay in between. The germline CDR1 and CDR2 sequences are SGHTA and FQGNSA. This chain's CDR3 is CASSLFDTEAFF. CDR3 nucleotide sequence: TGTGCCAGCAGCTTGTTTGACACTGAAGCTTTCTTT.

V and J are TRBV7-6 and TRBJ2-2; TRBD1 matches at 9 bases. V shed 6 bases, J shed 0 bases, and the junction held 2 bases outside the gene matches. Per germline, CDR1 SGHVS and CDR2 FNYEAQ. The CDR3 loop spans 15 amino acids. The CDR3 is CASRRQGANTGELFF. DNA for the CDR3: TGTGCCAGCAGGCGACAGGGGGCGAACACCGGGGAGCTGTTTTTT.

The chain uses TRBV7-2 and TRBJ1-1; D not resolved. Per germline, CDR1 SGHTA and CDR2 FQGNSA. Deletions cut 1 base from V and 0 bases from J, with 12 bases between. The CDR3 spans 16 residues. This CDR3 is CASSLVASPMNTEAFF. The CDR3 DNA sequence: TGTGCCAGCAGCTTAGTGGCCAGCCCGATGAACACTGAAGCTTTCTTT.

In this sample, this clonotype turned up a few times. This chain links TRBV7-2 with TRBJ2-1, with 10 bases matching TRBD2. The CDR3 sequence is 19 residues long. With V trimmed by 7 bases and J by 2 bases, 17 bases remained unmatched. The germline V gene has CDR1 SGHTA and CDR2 FQGNSA. The CDR3 region has the DNA TGTGCCAGCACCATTAGCGGGGGGCAAAGATTTGCCACCTACAATGAGCAGTTCTTC. It translates to CASTISGGQRFATYNEQFF.

The J gene is TRBJ1-2, the V gene TRBV4-1; D call uncertain. The CDR3 has 15 amino acids. V was shortened by 0 bases and J by 1 base, with 9 bases between the two germline ends. Germline assignment: CDR1 MGHRA and CDR2 YSYEKL. CDR3 sequence (DNA): TGCGCCAGCAGCCAAGATAAAGGAAGTAACTATGGCTACACCTTC. Translating gives CASSQDKGSNYGYTF.

The sample holds many counts of this clonotype. The genes are TRBV7-2 and TRBJ2-7, with D possibly TRBD1 on 6 matching bases. Trimming removed 2 bases from V and 4 bases from J, with 18 bases in between. CDR1 and CDR2 from the germline V gene are SGHTA and FQGNSA. The CDR3 loop spans 16 amino acids. The CDR3 loop is CASSLIQGSQPYEQYF. CDR3 nucleotide sequence: TGTGCCAGCAGCTTAATACAGGGTTCCCAACCTTACGAGCAGTACTTC.

The gene calls are TRBV29-1 and TRBJ2-5; a weak D match, TRBD1 (5 bases). The CDR3 sequence is 13 residues long. Between the trimmed V and J ends, which lost 0 bases and 2 bases, there was a span of 7 bases. Germline loops: CDR1 SQVTM, CDR2 ANQGSEA. The CDR3 DNA reads as TGCAGCGTTGAAGAGGGGCAGCAAGAGACCCAGTACTTC. This codes for CSVEEGQQETQYF.

This clonotype has ten or more counts. The chain employs TRBV27 and TRBJ1-2; D unclear. V lost 3 bases to trimming and J lost 4 bases, with 12 bases between them. The CDR3 is 14 amino acids. The germline gives CDR1 MNHEY, CDR2 SMNVEV (reference sequence). CDR3 in amino acids: CASSFGSLGYGYTF. In DNA form, the CDR3 reads TGTGCCAGCAGTTTCGGCAGCCTAGGCTATGGCTACACCTTC.

This clonotype appeared a few times. The chain is built from TRBV7-9 and TRBJ1-2; D is possibly TRBD1 (6 bases). The CDR3 is made up of 15 amino acids. Trimming took off 7 bases at V and 4 bases at J, with 19 bases between the two ends. Germline-derived CDR1 and CDR2 are SEHNR and FQNEAQ (reference sequence). The CDR3 spells CASIHGDNLFYGYTF. The CDR3 DNA reads as TGTGCCAGCATCCATGGGGACAACCTTTTCTATGGCTACACCTTC.

The chain carries TRBV19 and TRBJ2-1; D perhaps matches TRBD2 (6 bases). V was trimmed by 5 bases and J by 1 base, leaving 15 bases between them. The CDR3 totals 16 residues. Per germline, CDR1 LNHDA and CDR2 SQIVND (reference sequence). In DNA form, the CDR3 reads TGTGCCAGTAGTCCCCGAGGGACTCTATCCTACAATGAGCAGTTCTTC. Translation gives CASSPRGTLSYNEQFF.

V and J are TRBV12-3 or TRBV12-4 and TRBJ1-3, with 9 nucleotides matching TRBD1. This CDR3 spans 15 amino acids. Trimming cost V 5 bases and J 3 bases; bases outside gene matches: 5. CDR3 sequence reads: CASSGTGINGNTIYF. The CDR3 region has the DNA TGTGCCAGCAGTGGGACAGGGATAAATGGAAACACCATATATTTT.

V gene TRBV11-2 combines with J gene TRBJ2-3; 12 positions agree with TRBD2. Germline V gene data show CDR1 as SGHAT and CDR2 as FQNNGV. This CDR3 is built from 15 residues. Trimming cost V 8 bases and J 4 bases; bases outside gene matches: 7. CDR3 protein: CASGSSGGAPDTQYF. The CDR3, as DNA: TGTGCCAGCGGTTCTAGCGGGGGGGCCCCAGATACGCAGTATTTT.

The CDR3 sequence is CASSFYRGRDTEAFF. Written as DNA, the CDR3 is TGTGCCAGCAGCTTCTACCGGGGTAGGGACACTGAAGCTTTCTTT. The chain couples TRBV7-8 to TRBJ1-1; no clear D. V lost 3 bases and J lost 3, with 14 bases in between. The CDR3 has 15 residues. In germline, CDR1 is SGHVS, CDR2 FQNEAQ.

V is TRBV7-9 and J is TRBJ2-5, with D possibly being TRBD1 (8 bases). The CDR3 is 15 residues long. Trimming shortened V by 3 bases and J by 3 bases, and 14 bases separated the two germline ends. Germline lookup yields CDR1 SEHNR and CDR2 FQNEAQ (reference sequence). CDR3 loop: CASSLRQGREETQYF. CDR3 nucleotide sequence: TGTGCCAGCAGCTTGAGACAGGGGAGGGAAGAGACCCAGTACTTC.

The chain combines TRBV9 with TRBJ2-3; perhaps TRBD2 as D (5 bases). The CDR3 contains 17 residues. The V end was cut by 0 bases, the J end by 2 bases, with 16 bases between. Germline lookup yields CDR1 SGDLS and CDR2 YYNGEE. In DNA form, the CDR3 reads TGTGCCAGCAGCGTAGTCGAGGACGCAGCGGACACAGATACGCAGTATTTT. It yields the protein CASSVVEDAADTDTQYF.

In its sample, this clonotype was seen a few times. V usage is TRBV7-2 and J usage is TRBJ1-2; 12 positions match TRBD1. CDR1 and CDR2 (germline): SGHTA, FQGNSA. J gave up 5 bases and V 2 bases, and 9 bases lay outside the gene matches. CDR3 length: 17 residues. The CDR3 region is CASSLNSGQGAVYGYTF. CDR3 coding DNA: TGTGCCAGCAGCTTAAATTCGGGACAGGGGGCTGTTTATGGCTACACCTTC.

For this clonotype: A much larger clonotype is one base distant, so this may be a read error. This sequence joins TRBV6-2 or TRBV6-3 and TRBJ2-1; D gene uncertain. V was trimmed by 0 bases and J by 10 bases, leaving 10 bases between them. The CDR3 extends over 13 amino acids. Germline lookup yields CDR1 MNHEY and CDR2 SVGEGT. The CDR3 here is CASSYSIVSEQFF. In DNA, the CDR3 is TGTGCCAGCAGTTACTCGATAGTTAGCGAGCAGTTCTTC.